This T cell receptor beta chain comes out of a study of shared clonotypes between healthy human individuals. Study-wide results and limits: Between a few donors, naive CD4 clonotypes were shared at a level of about 5%. Generally, estimated richness proved larger in naive subsets than it did in memory subsets.

Germline assignment: CDR1 LNHDA and CDR2 SQIVND (reference sequence). V lost 1 base and J 5 bases, leaving 11 bases between the germline ends. The CDR3 runs to 14 residues. The naive CD8 subset, CD45RO-negative cells positively selected for CCR7, excluded terminally differentiated effector memory CD45RA+ cells. A word on this clone: The target antigen is unknown.

TCRdb's table, derived via immunoSEQ multiplex PCR, lists solely in-frame clones and lacks some. This sample carries some 2.1 million clones, 85% to 95% of them seen once, and the ten largest clones take about 1.6%. V usage is TRBV19 and J usage is TRBJ2-5; D unclear. Input material: naive CD8+ T cells from PBMCs. The clonotype originates from a man aged 18 to 30 in good health. Some clones in this sample may be carry-over from other donors' samples. CDR3 bases: TGTGCCAGTAGTATAGTAAGCAGGATCGAGACCCAGTACTTC. The encoded protein is CASSIVSRIETQYF.